What follows are 27 T cell receptor beta chains derived from one specimen sequenced in a study of Graves' ophthalmopathy and Graves' hyperthyroidism. Amplification from RNA transcripts yielded the TCR beta CDR3 regions. Second-round multiplex PCR came after first-round RT-PCR with HTBI primers. TCRdb fed the multiplex PCR reads into MiXCR, producing one record per CDR3 protein. The sample lists about 1.1 million distinct CDR3 sequences, roughly two fifths occurring once. Material: peripheral blood or thyroid tissue (not recorded which). These TCRs come from an adult man with Graves' hyperthyroidism.

This clonotype has at least ten counts. This rearrangement joins TRBV19 to TRBJ1-2; D call uncertain. The CDR3 length is 11 residues. V dropped 2 bases and J dropped 8 bases, with 6 bases sitting between them. Per germline, CDR1 LNHDA and CDR2 SQIVND (reference sequence). The CDR3 region has the DNA TGTGCCAGTAGTATATACGGCGGCTACACCTTC. Residues: CASSIYGGYTF.

Regarding this clonotype: The germline gene is not matched at one end of the junction; a read error may be the cause. The chain carries TRBV7-3 and TRBJ2-7; the D gene is possibly TRBD1 (6 bases). Germline V CDR1 and CDR2: SGHTA, FQGTGA. The CDR3 is made up of 16 amino acids. Here the CDR3 reads CASSQTQQGSPYEQYF. The DNA for the CDR3 is TGCGCCAGCAGCCAAACGCAACAGGGTTCCCCCTACGAGCAGTACTTC.

Notes on this clonotype: The CDR3 does not end in the conserved phenylalanine or tryptophan, so this is likely a read error. The rearrangement joins TRBV10-3 to TRBJ2-2; the D is unclear. The CDR3 loop spans 12 amino acids. Germline V gene data show CDR1 as ENHRY and CDR2 as SYGVKD. The germline V and J ends were trimmed by 10 bases and 2 bases, with 8 bases remaining between them. CDR3 DNA sequence: TGTGCCACCCTAACTAACACCGGGGAGCTGTTTCTT. Translating gives CATLTNTGELFL.

CDR3 bases: TGTGCCATCAGTCCGGCCGTAACTGGAAACACCATATATTTT. Translating gives CAISPAVTGNTIYF. This chain joins TRBV10-3 and TRBJ1-3, with D hard to call. V lost 5 bases, J lost 2 bases, and 10 bases lay in between. Germline CDR1 and CDR2: ENHRY and SYGVKD. The CDR3 has 14 amino acids.

This chain joins TRBV5-6 and TRBJ1-5, with a tentative D call TRBD1 (6 bases). Germline V gives CDR1 SGHDT, CDR2 YYEEEE. The CDR3 is 14 residues long. V lost 2 bases and J 5 bases, leaving 11 bases between the germline ends. This CDR3 is CASSLWTEDQPQHF. CDR3 nucleotides: TGTGCCAGCAGCTTATGGACAGAAGATCAGCCCCAGCATTTT.

The chain uses TRBV5-1 and TRBJ1-4; tentative D call: TRBD1 (6 bases). V was trimmed by 0 bases and J by 5 bases, leaving 14 bases between them. CDR1 and CDR2 (germline): SGHRS, YFSETQ. CDR3 size: 16 residues. CDR3 in DNA: TGCGCCAGCAGCTTGGGGACGGACAGTCAAAATGAAAAACTGTTTTTT. Protein: CASSLGTDSQNEKLFF.

Of note for this clonotype: A junction boundary mismatches the germline segment, possibly from a read error. V and J are TRBV7-2 and TRBJ2-5; D is perhaps TRBD2 (5 bases). The CDR3 spans 15 residues. Germline CDR1 and CDR2: SGHTA and FQGNSA. As DNA, the CDR3 is TGTGCCAGCAGCTTAGGGGCAGCGGACCAAGGGACCCAGTACTTC. As protein: CASSLGAADQGTQYF.

This sequence joins TRBV18 and TRBJ1-5; possible D gene TRBD1, 6 bases. The CDR3 runs 13 residues. From germline, CDR1 is KGHSH and CDR2 LQKENI. V lost 2 bases and J lost 9, with 11 bases in between. The DNA of the CDR3 is TGTGCCAGCTCACCAATAGGACAGCCGCCCCAGCATTTT. It specifies CASSPIGQPPQHF.

This clonotype occurred many times. The gene calls are TRBV20-1 and TRBJ1-5; a weak D match, TRBD1 (6 bases). V dropped 5 bases and J dropped 0 bases, with 14 bases sitting between them. CDR1 is DFQATT, CDR2 SNEGSKA, per germline (reference sequence). The CDR3 sequence is 15 residues long. CDR3 in DNA: TGCAGTGCTCGCGGGGGGCGGTATAGCAATCAGCCCCAGCATTTT. This encodes CSARGGRYSNQPQHF.

This clonotype was detected only once. DNA of the CDR3: TGTGCCAGCCAGACCCGGGGCACTAATGAAAAACTGTTTTTT. Translating gives CASQTRGTNEKLFF. The chain links TRBV12-3 or TRBV12-4 to TRBJ1-4; D may be TRBD1 (5 bases). The V gene lost 8 bases and the J gene lost 2 bases, with 12 bases spanning the gap. This CDR3 spans 14 amino acids.

This chain connects TRBV15 to TRBJ2-7; no reliable D call. The CDR3 is 15 amino acids. Per the germline V gene, CDR1 is LNHNV and CDR2 is YYDKDF (reference sequence). The germline V and J ends were trimmed by 3 bases and 2 bases, with 14 bases remaining between them. The CDR3, as DNA: TGTGCCACCAGCAGTTACGGAACACGGACCTACGAGCAGTACTTC. Translation: CATSSYGTRTYEQYF.

With respect to this clonotype: A much larger clone sits a single nucleotide away, making a read error possible. The chain combines TRBV4-2 with TRBJ2-7; no firm D call. V shed 1 base and J shed 0 bases, with 10 bases lying between them. This CDR3 spans 15 amino acids. Germline CDR1 LGHNA, CDR2 YNFKEQ. CDR3 loop: CASSQGTRDSYEQYF. CDR3 nucleotide sequence: TGTGCCAGCAGCCAAGGGACGCGCGACTCCTACGAGCAGTACTTC.

The rearrangement uses TRBV19 and TRBJ1-5, with D tentatively TRBD1 (5 bases). This CDR3 contains 15 residues. Germline V gene sequence: CDR1 LNHDA, CDR2 SQIVND (reference sequence). The germline V and J ends were trimmed by 7 bases and 0 bases, with 13 bases remaining between them. The CDR3: CASTTDGGSNQPQHF. The CDR3 nucleotides read TGTGCCAGTACCACGGACGGGGGTAGCAATCAGCCCCAGCATTTT.

V gene TRBV5-4 combines with J gene TRBJ1-3; a weak D match, TRBD1 (5 bases). Germline CDR1 is SGHNT and CDR2 is YYREEE (reference sequence). Trimming took 0 bases from V and 3 from J, leaving 19 bases between them. This CDR3 is 18 amino acids long. CDR3 DNA: TGTGCCAGCAGCTTGGTCTCGCAGTTTGGGACGGATGGAAACACCATATATTTT. This encodes CASSLVSQFGTDGNTIYF.

This clonotype was counted only a few times. This CDR3 is CSAGGNNQPQHF. CDR3 in DNA: TGCAGTGCCGGGGGAAACAATCAGCCCCAGCATTTT. The gene calls are TRBV20-1 and TRBJ1-5, with D possibly TRBD1 on 5 matching bases. Germline CDR1 is DFQATT and CDR2 is SNEGSKA (reference sequence). This CDR3 spans 12 amino acids. The V end was cut by 6 bases, the J end by 3 bases, with 9 bases between.

This clonotype came up a few times. V and J are TRBV12-3 or TRBV12-4 and TRBJ2-7; D not resolved. This CDR3 is built from 12 residues. V lost 3 bases, J lost 5 bases, and 8 bases lay in between. The CDR3 region is CASSFPEDEQYF. DNA of the CDR3: TGTGCCAGCAGTTTCCCTGAGGACGAGCAGTACTTC.

The table lists this clonotype with many counts. The V call is TRBV6-6, the J call TRBJ1-5, with unresolved D. The CDR3 contains 15 residues. The germline CDR1 and CDR2 sequences are MNHNY and SVGAGI (reference sequence). Trimming pared 6 bases from V and 0 bases from J, leaving 12 bases between. The CDR3 DNA reads TGTGCCAGCAGCCTGGACGGCCGTAGCAATCAGCCCCAGCATTTT. Encoded protein: CASSLDGRSNQPQHF.

This clonotype has at least ten counts. J is TRBJ1-1 and V is TRBV19; the D gene is possibly TRBD1 (6 bases). With 3 bases removed from V and 6 bases from J, the gap between germline ends came to 11 bases. The CDR3 is 13 residues long. Germline CDR1 and CDR2: LNHDA and SQIVND (reference sequence). The CDR3: CASSMGGLPEAFF. CDR3 DNA: TGTGCCAGTAGTATGGGGGGGCTACCTGAAGCTTTCTTT.

The rearrangement joins TRBV25-1 to TRBJ2-5; 8 bases match TRBD2. This CDR3 has 17 amino acids. V lost 8 bases and J lost 5; bases outside the gene matches: 19. Germline values: CDR1 MGHDK, CDR2 SYGVNS. In nucleotides, the CDR3 is TGTGCCAGCGTTGAAGCGGGGGCGGCTGGGGTATGGGAGACCCAGTACTTC. It encodes CASVEAGAAGVWETQYF.

This chain links TRBV7-2 with TRBJ1-4; D might be TRBD1 (5 bases). The ends were cut back, 5 bases at V and 7 bases at J, with 14 bases in the middle. This CDR3 spans 14 amino acids. CDR1 and CDR2 (germline): SGHTA, FQGNSA. The CDR3 spells CASSPRGTGEKLFF. CDR3 sequence (DNA): TGTGCCAGCAGCCCTAGGGGAACAGGTGAAAAACTGTTTTTT.

This clonotype was detected a few times. V and J are TRBV4-2 and TRBJ1-1; no firm D call. V was trimmed by 8 bases and J by 1 base, leaving 8 bases between them. CDR3 length: 12 amino acids. Germline V CDR1 and CDR2: LGHNA, YNFKEQ. In DNA form, the CDR3 reads TGTGCCAGCGGTCCAGGGAACACTGAAGCTTTCTTT. Protein sequence: CASGPGNTEAFF.

This clonotype was detected only a few times. The chain has TRBV7-9 and TRBJ2-7; 7 positions match TRBD2. The CDR3 loop spans 15 amino acids. In germline, CDR1 is SEHNR, CDR2 FQNEAQ (reference sequence). J gave up 4 bases and V 1 base, and 7 bases lay outside the gene matches. The DNA of the CDR3 is TGTGCCAGCAGCTTAGGGTGGCCCGGGGGGTACGAGCAGTACTTC. Its translation: CASSLGWPGGYEQYF.

The rearrangement links TRBV5-6 to TRBJ1-5; D is unresolved. CDR1 and CDR2 (germline): SGHDT, YYEEEE. This CDR3 contains 14 residues. V lost 2 bases and J lost 3, with 9 bases in between. The CDR3 DNA sequence: TGTGCCAGCAGCTTCCACGGATTCAATCAGCCCCAGCATTTT. Its protein product is CASSFHGFNQPQHF. The complete variable domain, with remaining parts taken from reference TRBV5-6 and TRBJ1-5, reads DAGVTQSPTHLIKTRGQQVTLRCSPKSGHDTVSWYQQALGQGPQFIFQYYEEEERQRGNFPDRFSGHQFPNYSSELNVNALLLGDSALYLCASSFHGFNQPQHFGDGTRLSIL.

This clonotype was found a few times. The chain couples TRBV20-1 to TRBJ2-7; 8 bases map to TRBD1. Germline V gene data show CDR1 as DFQATT and CDR2 as SNEGSKA (reference sequence). The CDR3 totals 16 residues. V shed 2 bases, J shed 4 bases, and the junction held 13 bases outside the gene matches. The CDR3 DNA follows: TGCAGTGCTAGAAAGCCCGGGACAGGTTGGGAGTACGAGCAGTACTTC. Its protein product is CSARKPGTGWEYEQYF.

V is TRBV11-2 and J is TRBJ2-7; TRBD2 agrees at 12 bases. J lost 3 bases, V lost 6 bases, and 3 bases had no gene match. Germline V gene data show CDR1 as SGHAT and CDR2 as FQNNGV. CDR3 size: 14 residues. Here the CDR3 reads CASRPSGGGYEQYF. The CDR3 coding sequence is TGTGCCAGCAGACCTAGCGGGGGGGGCTACGAGCAGTACTTC.

This clonotype was found a few times. J is TRBJ1-5 and V is TRBV7-8; tentative D call: TRBD1 (5 bases). Germline loops: CDR1 SGHVS, CDR2 FQNEAQ. V shed 2 bases and J shed 8 bases, with 10 bases lying between them. The length of the CDR3 is 13 residues. CDR3 DNA: TGTGCCAGCAGCTTAATGGGGGTCGAGCCCCAGCATTTT. It encodes CASSLMGVEPQHF.

A remark on this clonotype: An end of the junction differs from the germline gene, which may be a read error. This chain uses TRBV29-1 with TRBJ1-4; 8 bases map to TRBD1. The CDR3 runs to 15 residues. CDR1 is SQVTM, CDR2 ANQGSEA, per germline. In nucleotides, the CDR3 is TGCAGCGTTGTCCAGGGTAGCTCTGGGACAGGCAGACCTAATTTT. This codes for CSVVQGSSGTGRPNF. The full variable domain, with the rest looked up from reference TRBV29-1 and TRBJ1-4, is SAVISQKPSRDICQRGTSLTIQCQVDSQVTMMFWYRQQPGQSLTLIATANQGSEATYESGFVIDKFPISRPNLTFSTLTVSNMSPEDSSIYLCSVVQGSSGTGRPNFGSGTQLSVL.